This section outlines one T cell receptor (beta chain) sequence together with its context. Original analysis: Counts of nucleated cells, estimated from reference gene primer amplification, were obtained. The repertoire was sequenced with immunoSEQ multiplex PCR; TCRdb's copy has only in-frame clones and lacks some. The V and J calls and clone size were taken over from that table, and D and trimming were inferred from the DNA. The data contain some 180,000 clones, 75% to 85% of them singletons. The CDR3 is 13 amino acids. Losses at the gene ends were 2 bases for V and 6 bases for J; bases not matched to a gene: 2. CDR1 and CDR2 (germline): MDHEN, SYDVKM. The data stem from a study of blood T cell repertoires in COVID-19. Study-level background: Acute and convalescent COVID-19 samples came from the United States, Italy and Spain. Nucleic acid was either cDNA or gDNA, and it came from T cells, B-cell-depleted T cells, or PBMCs.

It was during active infection that Seattle patients were enrolled and then longitudinally followed. V usage is TRBV28 and J usage is TRBJ2-3; 7 positions agree with TRBD2. The receptor was isolated from a woman between 35 and 50 years old with COVID-19, enrolled during active disease. Sequencing was carried out using peripheral blood. The CDR3 DNA reads TGTGCCAGCAGTTTAGGGCGGGAGGATACGCAGTATTTT. Amino acids: CASSLGREDTQYF.